The clone carrying this T cell receptor (beta chain) came up a few times. As yet, its antigen is unknown. The sample belongs to a study of T-cell memory formation after mild COVID-19. Study context: The TCR clusters were mostly specific to one donor.

CDR1 KGHSH and CDR2 LQKENI come from the germline V gene. CDR3 length: 14 amino acids. V lost 1 base to trimming and J lost 5 bases, with 11 bases between them. One entry per CDR3 protein, called by TCRdb with MiXCR from the 5' RACE reads. The sample includes about 470,000 distinct CDR3 sequences, approximately 23% of them seen just once. Overall study results and limits: Clones that contracted clustered mainly in CM and EM if CD4+ and in EMRA if CD8+.

The chain is built from TRBV18 and TRBJ2-5; no firm D call. The sequencing input was PBMCs or a T cell subset sorted from them (not recorded which). This TCR came from an adult woman who had mild COVID-19 (a few samples of this study predate the infection). Cell type and time point are not known. For the CDR3, the DNA is TGTGCCAGCTCACCACTAACCGTCCAGGAGACCCAGTACTTC. This sequence encodes CASSPLTVQETQYF.